Following are 16 T cell receptor beta chains from one sample sequenced in a study of PD-1 blockade in mismatch repair-deficient tumors. Some clones are missing from TCRdb's copy, which holds only in-frame ones; the method was immunoSEQ multiplex PCR. The table has about 84,000 clones, 81% seen once. The sequenced sample was peripheral blood, obtained 12 weeks after starting pembrolizumab. The receptors derive from an adult with mismatch repair-deficient cancer.

The chain combines TRBV11-2 with TRBJ1-1; D ambiguous. The germline gives CDR1 SGHAT, CDR2 FQNNGV. This CDR3 contains 13 residues. The V gene lost 1 base and the J gene lost 6 bases, with 9 bases spanning the gap. The CDR3 nucleotides read TGTGCCAGCAGCTTAGGAGGTGGGTCTGAAGCTTTCTTT. Protein: CASSLGGGSEAFF.

The V call is TRBV27, the J call TRBJ2-7, with 9 bases matching TRBD1. From germline, CDR1 is MNHEY and CDR2 SMNVEV (reference sequence). V gave up 7 bases and J gave up 3 bases; unmatched junction bases: 13. This CDR3 is built from 16 residues. CDR3 bases: TGTGCCAGCAAAGGACAGGGGTCCCAAATGGACTACGAGCAGTACTTC. This translates into CASKGQGSQMDYEQYF.

This chain joins TRBV18 and TRBJ1-2; a possible D gene is TRBD1 (5 bases). The ends were cut back, 3 bases at V and 2 bases at J, with 13 bases in the middle. CDR1 and CDR2 from the germline V gene are KGHSH and LQKENI. This CDR3 is 15 amino acids long. This CDR3 reads CASSPAGTGNYGYTF. In DNA, the CDR3 is TGTGCCAGCTCACCCGCCGGGACGGGAAACTATGGCTACACCTTC.

The chain employs TRBV11-2 and TRBJ2-5; a possible D gene is TRBD1 (7 bases). The V gene lost 0 bases and the J gene lost 2 bases, with 16 bases spanning the gap. This CDR3 region has 17 residues. The germline gives CDR1 SGHAT, CDR2 FQNNGV. The chain's CDR3 is CASSLEGARGEQETQYF. CDR3 coding DNA: TGTGCCAGCAGCTTAGAAGGGGCCAGGGGGGAACAAGAGACCCAGTACTTC.

This clone was observed once. The rearrangement joins TRBV4-2 to TRBJ2-3; no firm D call. Germline CDR1 reads LGHNA; CDR2 reads YNFKEQ. The CDR3 contains 16 residues. Between the trimmed V and J ends, which lost 5 bases and 5 bases, there was a span of 20 bases. As DNA, the CDR3 is TGTGCCAGCAGCTTAGGTGGTCAGAGCTCGGGAGATACGCAGTATTTT. Its translation is CASSLGGQSSGDTQYF.

The rearrangement joins TRBV6-4 to TRBJ1-1; no clear D. Trimming took off 9 bases at V and 1 base at J, with 12 bases between the two ends. This CDR3 region has 13 residues. Per the germline V gene, CDR1 is MRHNA and CDR2 is SNTAGT. CDR3 DNA: TGTGCCAGAAAACCAGGACCGAACACTGAAGCTTTCTTT. Amino acids: CARKPGPNTEAFF.

This clone was seen only once. The genes are TRBV10-3 and TRBJ2-5; the match to TRBD2 covers 7 bases. Germline loops: CDR1 ENHRY, CDR2 SYGVKD. This CDR3 is 17 amino acids long. V trimming: 0 bases; J trimming: 5 bases; junction bases outside the gene matches: 12. CDR3 DNA: TGTGCCATCAGTGAGTCGACCGGCGGGAGATTCGGGGAGACCCAGTACTTC. It codes for CAISESTGGRFGETQYF.

This clone was observed a handful of times. The chain employs TRBV27 and TRBJ2-7, with unresolved D. V lost 6 bases, J lost 5 bases, and 11 bases lay in between. This CDR3 is 12 amino acids long. Germline CDR1 is MNHEY and CDR2 is SMNVEV (reference sequence). This CDR3 is CASRSEEDEQYF. The DNA for the CDR3 is TGTGCCAGCAGGTCAGAGGAAGACGAGCAGTACTTC.

DNA of the CDR3: TGTGCCAGCAGCCCGGCGGGTTTCGGGGTGGGCACTGAAGCTTTCTTT. The encoded protein is CASSPAGFGVGTEAFF. V gene TRBV5-6 combines with J gene TRBJ1-1; D remains unclear. The germline CDR1 and CDR2 sequences are SGHDT and YYEEEE. CDR3 size: 16 residues. Trimming took 4 bases from V and 4 from J, leaving 20 bases between them.

This clone was seen only a few times. This chain connects TRBV25-1 to TRBJ1-2; D is perhaps TRBD1 (6 bases). The V gene's germline CDR1 is MGHDK and CDR2 SYGVNS. This CDR3 region has 16 residues. V lost 1 base, J lost 4 bases, and 16 bases lay in between. This CDR3 reads CASSEFAQGLGYGYTF. Written as DNA, the CDR3 is TGTGCCAGCAGTGAATTTGCACAGGGACTTGGCTATGGCTACACCTTC.

This rearrangement joins TRBV6-1 to TRBJ1-3; 8 bases map to TRBD1. This CDR3 is built from 15 residues. Trimming removed 7 bases from V and 1 base from J; junction bases left unmatched: 6. The germline CDR1 and CDR2 sequences are MNHNS and SASEGT. DNA for the CDR3: TGTGCCAGCACCATGACAGGGGTGTCTGGAAACACCATATATTTT. Translation: CASTMTGVSGNTIYF.

The rearrangement uses TRBV28 and TRBJ1-1; perhaps TRBD1 as D (5 bases). The V end lost 5 bases, the J end lost 7 bases, and 20 bases lay between the germline ends. Per germline, CDR1 MDHEN and CDR2 SYDVKM. The CDR3 covers 15 residues. The CDR3 is CASSPRGLRLSEAFF. Here the CDR3 DNA reads TGTGCCAGCAGTCCTAGGGGTTTACGGCTGAGTGAAGCTTTCTTT.

V is TRBV7-2 and J is TRBJ2-2; D remains ambiguous. Germline V lookup: CDR1 SGHTA, CDR2 FQGNSA. Trimming took 6 bases from V and 5 from J, leaving 13 bases between them. This CDR3 has 14 amino acids. The CDR3 coding sequence is TGTGCCAGCAGTCGTCAAAAAACTACCGGGGAGCTGTTTTTT. Protein product: CASSRQKTTGELFF. Full variable domain (remainder filled in from reference TRBV7-2 and TRBJ2-2): GAGVSQSPSNKVTEKGKDVELRCDPISGHTALYWYRQSLGQGLEFLIYFQGNSAPDKSGLPSDRFSAERTGGSVSTLTIQRTQQEDSAVYLCASSRQKTTGELFFGEGSRLTVL.

CDR3 protein: CASGLRGPSGANVLTF. CDR3 nucleotide sequence: TGTGCTAGTGGTTTAAGAGGACCTTCCGGGGCCAACGTCCTGACTTTC. The V gene is TRBV12-5, the J gene TRBJ2-6; D is uncertain. Germline-derived CDR1 and CDR2 are LGHNT and FRNRAP. The V and J ends lost 3 bases and 4 bases respectively, with 13 bases between them. The length of the CDR3 is 16 residues. The full variable domain, completed using reference TRBV12-5 and TRBJ2-6, is DARVTQTPRHKVTEMGQEVTMRCQPILGHNTVFWYRQTMMQGLELLAYFRNRAPLDDSGMPKDRFSAEMPDATLATLKIQPSEPRDSAVYFCASGLRGPSGANVLTFGAGSRLTVL.

The J gene is TRBJ2-2, the V gene TRBV9; 8 bases are a match to TRBD1. The trim removed 4 bases at V and 5 bases at J, leaving 7 bases unmatched. CDR1 SGDLS and CDR2 YYNGEE come from the germline V gene. The length of the CDR3 is 15 residues. The CDR3 spells CASSLQGVKTGELFF. The CDR3 nucleotides read TGTGCCAGCAGCTTACAGGGGGTAAAGACCGGGGAGCTGTTTTTT.

This sequence joins TRBV19 and TRBJ2-5; D remains unclear. The CDR3 is 12 amino acids. CDR1 and CDR2 from the germline V gene are LNHDA and SQIVND (reference sequence). V was shortened by 2 bases and J by 4 bases, with 5 bases between the two germline ends. DNA for the CDR3: TGTGCCAGTAGTATAATAGGAGAGACCCAGTACTTC. Translated, it gives CASSIIGETQYF. Together with reference TRBV19 and TRBJ2-5, the CDR3 gives the full variable domain: DGGITQSPKYLFRKEGQNVTLSCEQNLNHDAMYWYRQDPGQGLRLIYYSQIVNDFQKGDIAEGYSVSREKKESFPLTVTSAQKNPTAFYLCASSIIGETQYFGPGTRLLVL.